The clone carrying this TCR beta chain occurred a few times. TCRdb reanalysed the 5' RACE reads using MiXCR and keeps one entry per CDR3 protein. This table holds 250,000 to 400,000 distinct CDR3 sequences, approximately 14% found once. This sample is part of a study of T-cell memory formation after mild COVID-19. Germline CDR1 is SGDLS and CDR2 is YYNGEE. Trimming pared 4 bases from V and 4 bases from J, leaving 17 bases between. This CDR3 spans 15 amino acids. What was sequenced was PBMCs or a T cell subset sorted from them (not recorded which). This clonotype originated in a man younger than 30 who had mild COVID-19 (a few samples of this study predate the infection). Cell type and time point are not known. The chain carries TRBV9 and TRBJ1-1; no clear D gene. The CDR3 here is CASSPQQTAVTEAFF. The DNA of the CDR3 is TGTGCCAGCAGCCCTCAACAGACGGCCGTCACTGAAGCTTTCTTT. The full variable domain, rest sourced from reference TRBV9 and TRBJ1-1, is DSGVTQTPKHLITATGQRVTLRCSPRSGDLSVYWYQQSLDQGLQFLIQYYNGEERAKGNILERFSAQQFPDLHSELNLSSLELGDSALYFCASSPQQTAVTEAFFGQGTRLTVV.